This T cell receptor beta chain appears in the sequencing data of a study of T cells after yellow fever vaccination. Study-level findings and limits: Abundant bulk-derived clonotypes could contaminate FACS-sorted repertoires.

TCRdb reprocessed the 5' RACE reads via MiXCR and lists one record per CDR3 protein. Of some 160,000 distinct CDR3 sequences in the sample, roughly a tenth were seen once. In this sample, this clonotype turned up a few times. The target antigen is unknown. Germline assignment: CDR1 SGHKS and CDR2 YYEKEE (reference sequence). Between the trimmed V and J ends, which lost 2 bases and 4 bases, there was a span of 9 bases. CDR3 length: 14 amino acids. The starting material was CD8+ T cells sorted from PBMCs, obtained 45 days after the yellow fever booster vaccination. The TCR was taken from a man between 18 and 35 years old who received the YFV17D yellow fever vaccine. V gene TRBV5-5 combines with J gene TRBJ2-2; D gene unclear. In DNA form, the CDR3 reads TGTGCCAGCAGCTTCGGATTTGGCACCGGGGAGCTGTTTTTT. Its translation is CASSFGFGTGELFF.